The 17 T cell receptor beta chains listed next were all sequenced from one sample in a study of graft-versus-host responses after intestinal transplantation. These TCRs are of unknown antigen specificity. Repertoires were generated with immunoSEQ multiplex PCR, while TCRdb's copy carries only in-frame clones and drops some. There are around 120,000 clones in the sample; around 95% occur only once, and around 3% lies in the top ten. The sequenced sample was unstimulated CD8+ T cells sorted from spleen or lymph node cells, obtained before intestinal transplant. These receptors originate from a human donor who received an intestinal transplant.

The chain carries TRBV19 and TRBJ2-1; TRBD2 might be the D (6 bases). Germline lookup yields CDR1 LNHDA and CDR2 SQIVND (reference sequence). The CDR3 spans 15 residues. The V end lost 3 bases, the J end lost 10 bases, and 19 bases lay between the germline ends. The CDR3 loop is CASSIPGTFPKEQFF. The CDR3 nucleotides read TGTGCCAGTAGTATCCCCGGGACTTTTCCAAAAGAGCAGTTCTTC.

The chain recombines TRBV7-9 with TRBJ1-4, with D possibly TRBD1 on 6 matching bases. Per germline, CDR1 SEHNR and CDR2 FQNEAQ (reference sequence). V gave up 1 base and J gave up 17 bases, with 14 bases separating them. The CDR3 sequence is 12 residues long. CDR3 residues: CASSLDRDTPFF. As DNA, the CDR3 is TGTGCCAGCAGCTTAGATAGGGACACGCCATTTTTT.

This chain joins TRBV7-3 and TRBJ2-3; D unclear. Germline V CDR1 and CDR2: SGHTA, FQGTGA. The length of the CDR3 is 14 residues. The V gene lost 0 bases and the J gene lost 6 bases, with 10 bases spanning the gap. The CDR3 DNA sequence: TGTGCCAGCAGCTTAACGGGCTCCAAGGATACGCAGTATTTT. This sequence encodes CASSLTGSKDTQYF.

The chain combines TRBV5-6 with TRBJ2-1, with 10 bases that match TRBD2. The junction had 5 bases not matched to a gene; V was cut back by 4 bases and J by 1 base. The CDR3 loop spans 16 amino acids. Germline V gene data show CDR1 as SGHDT and CDR2 as YYEEEE. CDR3 nucleotide sequence: TGTGCCAGCAGCGGATGGACTAGCGGTTCCTACAATGAGCAGTTCTTC. Amino acids: CASSGWTSGSYNEQFF. The whole variable domain, remainder taken from reference TRBV5-6 and TRBJ2-1, is DAGVTQSPTHLIKTRGQQVTLRCSPKSGHDTVSWYQQALGQGPQFIFQYYEEEERQRGNFPDRFSGHQFPNYSSELNVNALLLGDSALYLCASSGWTSGSYNEQFFGPGTRLTVL.

The chain joins TRBV28 to TRBJ2-7; TRBD1 matches 8 bases. Trimming at V came to 5 bases and at J to 4 bases, leaving 13 bases not matched to a gene. The CDR3 spans 16 residues. Germline CDR1 reads MDHEN; CDR2 reads SYDVKM. DNA for the CDR3: TGTGCCAGCAGTCTTACCGGACAGGGCCTCCCTTACGAGCAGTACTTC. This encodes CASSLTGQGLPYEQYF.

The rearrangement uses TRBV4-1 and TRBJ2-1; TRBD2 agrees at 8 bases. CDR1 is MGHRA, CDR2 YSYEKL, per germline. The CDR3 has 19 residues. V lost 0 bases and J lost 3; bases outside the gene matches: 13. CDR3 amino acids: CASSQDASGLAEIYNEQFF. The DNA of the CDR3 is TGCGCCAGCAGCCAAGATGCGAGTGGACTAGCAGAGATCTACAATGAGCAGTTCTTC.

For the CDR3, the DNA is TGCGCCAGCAGCCTAGGACTAGCGGGACGACCGTACGAGCAGTACTTC. It specifies CASSLGLAGRPYEQYF. The chain combines TRBV5-1 with TRBJ2-7; 12 bases align to TRBD2. V was pared by 4 bases and J by 4 bases, with 9 bases of the junction left unmatched. The CDR3 covers 16 residues. Per germline, CDR1 SGHRS and CDR2 YFSETQ.

The chain couples TRBV2 to TRBJ1-2; 8 bases agree with TRBD1. Per germline, CDR1 SNHLY and CDR2 FYNNEI. The V gene end was trimmed by 6 bases and the J gene end by 2 bases; junction bases not matched to a gene: 5. The CDR3 runs to 14 residues. Here the CDR3 DNA reads TGTGCCAGCAGCGACTGGACAGGGAACTATGGCTACACCTTC. Translating it yields CASSDWTGNYGYTF.

The rearrangement uses TRBV6-5 and TRBJ2-7; D is possibly TRBD1 or TRBD2 (5 bases each). This CDR3 is 11 amino acids long. Trimming shortened V by 4 bases and J by 8 bases, and 9 bases separated the two germline ends. Germline CDR1 and CDR2: MNHEY and SVGAGI. In DNA form, the CDR3 reads TGTGCCAGCAGTTGGGGACCTCAGCAGTACTTC. Translation gives CASSWGPQQYF.

V is TRBV12-2 and J is TRBJ2-7; TRBD2 was called by the table and not checked on the DNA. TRBV12-2 is assigned pseudogene status. The CDR3 consists of 16 residues. The CDR3 region has the DNA TGTGCAAGTCGCTTAGCTTTGACTGGAGGGTTGTACGAGCAGTACTTC. Translation: CASRLALTGGLYEQYF.

This clone was found once. This chain connects TRBV7-8 to TRBJ2-3; 8 bases line up with TRBD1. Germline-derived CDR1 and CDR2 are SGHVS and FQNEAQ. The ends lost 1 base at V and 1 base at J; junction bases unmatched: 13. The CDR3 has 19 residues. The CDR3 loop is CASSLVRQGMDRGTDTQYF. For the CDR3, the DNA is TGTGCCAGCAGCTTAGTACGGCAGGGGATGGACAGGGGCACAGATACGCAGTATTTT.

This clone was detected only once. This chain joins TRBV4-3 and TRBJ2-7; TRBD2 matches 12 bases. Trimming took 1 base from V and 9 from J; bases not matched to a gene: 10. CDR1 and CDR2 (germline): LGHNA, YSLEER. The CDR3 is 16 amino acids. In nucleotides, the CDR3 is TGCGCCAGCAGCCAAGGGGGCCCGACTAGCGGGAGAGGGCAGTACTTC. Amino acid sequence: CASSQGGPTSGRGQYF.

This sequence joins TRBV29-1 and TRBJ2-1; TRBD2 matches at 13 bases. Germline V gives CDR1 SQVTM, CDR2 ANQGSEA. This CDR3 spans 17 amino acids. Germline trimming cut 5 bases from V and 1 base from J; bases unmatched to any gene: 8. As DNA, the CDR3 is TGCAGCGTTTCCCTCGGACTAGCGGGAGAGTCCTACAATGAGCAGTTCTTC. Its protein product is CSVSLGLAGESYNEQFF.

V and J are TRBV27 and TRBJ2-5; 8 nucleotides line up with TRBD1. The DNA matches TRBJ2-7 better at its end, which makes the J call doubtful. The length of the CDR3 is 14 residues. From germline, CDR1 is MNHEY and CDR2 SMNVEV (reference sequence). The CDR3 coding sequence is TGTGCCAGCAGTGTCGGGACAGGCCCCTACGAGCAGTACTTC. It codes for CASSVGTGPYEQYF.

The chain couples TRBV28 to TRBJ2-1; unclear D gene. CDR1 is MDHEN and CDR2 is SYDVKM in the germline V gene. CDR3 length: 13 amino acids. The V end was cut by 3 bases, the J end by 4 bases, with 7 bases between. CDR3 residues: CASSLESYNEQFF. CDR3 in DNA: TGTGCCAGCAGTTTGGAAAGTTACAATGAGCAGTTCTTC.

V usage is TRBV13 and J usage is TRBJ2-5; 9 bases align to TRBD2. Germline values: CDR1 PRHDT, CDR2 FYEKMQ (reference sequence). The trim removed 3 bases at V and 5 bases at J, leaving 7 bases unmatched. This CDR3 is built from 15 residues. The CDR3 DNA follows: TGTGCCAGCAGCTTCGGGCTAGCGGGAATGGAGACCCAGTACTTC. It yields the protein CASSFGLAGMETQYF.

A word on this clone: Relative to the germline gene, one junction end is altered; a read error may explain this. This sample includes further DNA sequences coding for the same CDR3. The chain couples TRBV29-1 to TRBJ2-1; 7 nucleotides match TRBD1. Looked up from germline, CDR1 is SQVTM and CDR2 is ANQGSEA. The CDR3 loop spans 16 amino acids. The CDR3 DNA is TGTAGCGTCCCCTTTCCCCGACAGGGTCTAATCAATGAGCAGTTCTTC. It specifies CSVPFPRQGLINEQFF.